The table lists the clone carrying this T cell receptor (beta chain) with a few counts. Construction of the TCRbeta library involved unique molecular identifiers. TCRdb redid the calling of the PCR reads with MiXCR, one entry per CDR3 protein. The sample has 190,000 or so distinct CDR3 sequences, 6% to 7% seen once; the top ten hold around 3.1%. The CDR3 totals 16 residues. V gave up 6 bases and J gave up 1 base; unmatched junction bases: 6. Germline lookup yields CDR1 DFQATT and CDR2 SNEGSKA (reference sequence). The data are from a study of T-cell reconstitution after alpha-beta-depleted transplantation in children.

The V and J genes are TRBV20-1 and TRBJ2-5; 15 nucleotides line up with TRBD2. The material sequenced was PBMCs from the stem cell graft donor, taken from the stem cell graft. The source is a human donor who donated a stem cell graft to a child with Wiskott-Aldrich syndrome. Written as DNA, the CDR3 is TGCAGTGCCTCCGGGACTAGCGGGAGGTCCCAAGAGACCCAGTACTTC. Its protein is CSASGTSGRSQETQYF.